This record covers a single T cell receptor beta chain. Its target is unknown. The sample carries other DNA sequences with the same CDR3. These data are taken from a study of Ad26.COV2.S vaccination and SARS-CoV-2 variants. Points from the study as a whole: Using TCR breadth and depth analyses may have led to underestimated total T cell responses.

Assay: immunoSEQ multiplex PCR; the TCRdb copy retains only in-frame clones and omits some. This sample has some 350,000 clones, with roughly nine tenths found just once. The clonotype originates from a human donor who had recovered from COVID-19. The sequenced sample was peripheral blood, obtained after recovery from COVID-19.

In DNA, the CDR3 is TGTGCCAGCAGTTACTCAACAGGGGGCACTGAAGCTTTCTTT. Its translation is CASSYSTGGTEAFF. This chain connects TRBV6-6 to TRBJ1-1; 8 positions agree with TRBD1. Germline loops: CDR1 MNHNY, CDR2 SVGAGI (reference sequence). The CDR3 is 14 amino acids. With 0 bases clipped from V and 4 bases from J, the junction kept 1 base outside the gene matches.